A single sample gave rise to the 7 T cell receptor beta chains below, sequenced in a study of identifying expanded T cells in peripheral blood. Data came from immunoSEQ multiplex PCR; TCRdb stores just in-frame clones and leaves some out. Of about 94,000 clones listed, roughly 88% are singletons. Sample: blood. The receptors stem from a person aged 18 to 70 in good health.

The rearrangement joins TRBV5-8 to TRBJ1-5, with D possibly being TRBD1 (5 bases). CDR1 and CDR2 from the germline V gene are SGHTS and YDEGEE. The CDR3 runs 17 residues. Trimming pared 1 base from V and 0 bases from J, leaving 14 bases between. CDR3 in amino acids: CASSLFRGSGSNQPQHF. CDR3 in DNA: TGTGCCAGCAGCTTGTTCCGGGGGTCGGGTAGCAATCAGCCCCAGCATTTT.

The chain uses TRBV2 and TRBJ1-3; 7 nucleotides align to TRBD1. The CDR3 extends over 16 amino acids. Unmatched junction bases numbered 11, after V lost 7 bases and J lost 2 bases. Germline assignment: CDR1 SNHLY and CDR2 FYNNEI. This chain's CDR3 is CASNRTPGQTGNTIYF. The CDR3 nucleotides are TGTGCCAGCAATAGAACCCCGGGACAGACTGGAAACACCATATATTTT.

The chain combines TRBV10-3 with TRBJ2-7; D is uncertain. Germline V gives CDR1 ENHRY, CDR2 SYGVKD. The V and J ends lost 0 bases and 2 bases respectively, with 2 bases between them. The CDR3 has 12 residues. In nucleotides, the CDR3 is TGTGCCATCAGTGAGTCCACCTACGAGCAGTACTTC. Residues: CAISESTYEQYF.

V gene TRBV18 combines with J gene TRBJ1-1; D possibly corresponds to TRBD1 (6 bases). Trimming pared 2 bases from V and 3 bases from J, leaving 13 bases between. The CDR3 has 15 amino acids. Germline CDR1 is KGHSH and CDR2 is LQKENI. CDR3 bases: TGTGCCAGCTCACCAAGGGACACCGGTTACACTGAAGCTTTCTTT. Its protein is CASSPRDTGYTEAFF.

V and J are TRBV6-5 and TRBJ1-1, with unresolved D. V lost 2 bases and J lost 4, with 11 bases in between. This CDR3 has 14 residues. Germline-derived CDR1 and CDR2 are MNHEY and SVGAGI. In nucleotides, the CDR3 is TGTGCCAGCAGTTACAGTAGGTTGAGCACTGAAGCTTTCTTT. The encoded protein is CASSYSRLSTEAFF.

This chain connects TRBV7-8 to TRBJ2-7; D might be TRBD2 (5 bases). Between the trimmed V and J ends, which lost 5 bases and 3 bases, there was a span of 11 bases. The V gene's germline CDR1 is SGHVS and CDR2 FQNEAQ. This CDR3 has 13 amino acids. Here the CDR3 reads CASSPGVGYEQYF. CDR3 bases: TGTGCCAGCAGCCCCGGGGTGGGCTACGAGCAGTACTTC.

This chain joins TRBV20-1 and TRBJ2-7; maybe TRBD1 (5 bases). Germline CDR1 is DFQATT and CDR2 is SNEGSKA (reference sequence). This CDR3 spans 11 amino acids. V was cut by 6 bases and J by 3 bases, with 9 bases left in between. CDR3 in DNA: TGCAGTGCGCCCCAGGGCTACGAGCAGTACTTC. It is translated as CSAPQGYEQYF.